In its sample, the clone carrying this TCR beta chain was seen many times. Its antigen remains unknown. The entry originates in a study of Graves' ophthalmopathy and Graves' hyperthyroidism. About the study: Stable hyperthyroid donors showed no ophthalmopathy during 18 months follow-up. Study-level findings and limits: Most expanded thyroid clonotypes above 0.001 frequency also appeared in blood.

V lost 4 bases and J lost 5; bases outside the gene matches: 8. Germline V lookup: CDR1 ENHRY, CDR2 SYGVKD. CDR3 length: 16 amino acids. Eligible hyperthyroidism cases comprised new diagnoses of under 2 months' duration in individuals aged 18 to 65. Other autoimmune diseases, uncontrolled infections, pregnancy and lactation each led to patient exclusion. CDR3 regions of TCR beta were amplified from RNA transcripts. An initial RT-PCR round employing HTBI primers preceded a second-round multiplex PCR. TCRdb itself ran the multiplex PCR reads through MiXCR, one entry per CDR3 protein. The table lists some 1.1 million distinct CDR3 sequences, about 36% of them singletons.

J is TRBJ2-5 and V is TRBV10-3, with 12 bases aligning to TRBD2. The sequencing input was peripheral blood or thyroid tissue (not recorded which). The TCR was taken from an adult man with Graves' hyperthyroidism. The CDR3 loop reads CAISVASGGAAETQYF. CDR3 in DNA: TGTGCCATCAGTGTAGCTAGCGGGGGGGCGGCGGAGACCCAGTACTTC.